Below, one TCR beta chain is given with its context. Its antigen is still unknown. Trimming removed 0 bases at V and 5 bases at J, with 22 bases between. Germline lookup yields CDR1 GTSNPN and CDR2 SVGIG (reference sequence). There are 17 residues in the CDR3. This specimen comes from a study of resident and recirculating memory T cells in vitiligo. For the study at large: Each patient gave two lesional and two nonlesional epidermal shave biopsies, plus PBMCs. The study's findings and limits: Sequences differed between biopsy sites and patients, suggesting private specificity. No single dominant TCR clone appeared; lesion clonality varied.

The method was immunoSEQ multiplex PCR; TCRdb's version includes in-frame clones alone and lacks a portion of them. Counted here are around 70,000 clones, approximately 90% occurring once; the ten biggest clones make up less than 5%. The TCR was taken from a male donor with vitiligo. This chain uses TRBV30 with TRBJ1-2; perhaps TRBD1 as D (6 bases). Input material: blood. The CDR3 reads CAWSVARTGIYFYGYTF. CDR3 nucleotide sequence: TGTGCCTGGAGTGTAGCCCGAACAGGGATCTACTTTTATGGCTACACCTTC.